The sequence of this T cell receptor (beta chain) was determined in a study of coeliac disease. Per the germline V gene, CDR1 is LGHNA and CDR2 is YSLEER. This CDR3 spans 14 amino acids. J was trimmed by 9 bases and V by 1 base; bases with no gene match: 6. Clones were read by immunoSEQ multiplex PCR, and TCRdb kept only the in-frame ones, dropping some. The table shows roughly 8,000 clones, with around three fifths occurring only once. The V and J genes are TRBV4-3 and TRBJ2-1, with TRBD2 matching 7 bases. This receptor was identified in an older woman with celiac disease. Sequenced: intraepithelial lymphocytes from the gut. CDR3: CASSQVGLAGEQFF. The DNA for the CDR3 is TGCGCCAGCAGCCAAGTTGGCTTAGCGGGTGAGCAGTTCTTC.